One sample yielded the 12 T cell receptor beta chains listed below, sequenced in a study of cytomegalovirus exposure and HLA in healthy donors. PCR employed 60 Vbeta and 13 Jbeta primers. Data came from immunoSEQ multiplex PCR; TCRdb stores just in-frame clones and leaves some out. The sample lists about 130,000 clones, 77% occurring once. The sequenced sample consisted of PBMCs. These receptor sequences come from a male donor in good health and CMV-seropositive.

The chain recombines TRBV4-2 with TRBJ1-2; D gene unclear. Germline V gene sequence: CDR1 LGHNA, CDR2 YNFKEQ. V was cut by 1 base and J by 2 bases, with 14 bases left in between. CDR3 length equals 16 residues. The CDR3 region has the DNA TGTGCCAGCAGCCAAGTCGACATATTCCCCAACTATGGCTACACCTTC. Amino acid sequence: CASSQVDIFPNYGYTF.

V and J are TRBV27 and TRBJ2-2, with D possibly TRBD1 on 5 matching bases. The CDR3 contains 17 residues. Trimming took off 6 bases at V and 3 bases at J, with 20 bases between the two ends. Germline V CDR1 and CDR2: MNHEY, SMNVEV (reference sequence). CDR3: CASRGNRKHTDTGELFF. The CDR3 DNA reads as TGTGCCAGCAGGGGAAACAGGAAGCATACGGACACCGGGGAGCTGTTTTTT.

This clone was seen a handful of times. The same CDR3 is also encoded by other DNA sequences in this sample. V gene TRBV15 combines with J gene TRBJ1-3, with unresolved D. Trimming stripped 0 bases from V and 1 base from J, with 7 bases between. The CDR3 is made up of 15 amino acids. Germline values: CDR1 LNHNV, CDR2 YYDKDF (reference sequence). The CDR3 DNA is TGTGCCACCAGCAGAGATCGAGGGTCTGGAAACACCATATATTTT. This sequence encodes CATSRDRGSGNTIYF.

This chain connects TRBV5-8 to TRBJ2-5; 11 nucleotides align to TRBD2. The DNA end favors TRBJ2-7, so the J call may be wrong. The CDR3 totals 17 residues. From germline, CDR1 is SGHTS and CDR2 YDEGEE. CDR3 nucleotide sequence: TGTGCCAGCAGCTCCGGACTAGCGGGTGGAATAACCTACGAGCAGTACTTC. Protein sequence: CASSSGLAGGITYEQYF.

The V call is TRBV9, the J call TRBJ2-7, with a possible D match to TRBD2 (5 bases). Germline V lookup: CDR1 SGDLS, CDR2 YYNGEE. The CDR3 loop spans 14 amino acids. The ends were cut back, 4 bases at V and 0 bases at J, with 11 bases in the middle. The CDR3 here is CASSPGGSSYEQYF. The CDR3 region has the DNA TGTGCCAGCAGCCCCGGTGGGAGCTCCTACGAGCAGTACTTC.

The chain couples TRBV30 to TRBJ2-7; 7 bases agree with TRBD1. V gave up 0 bases and J gave up 2 bases; unmatched junction bases: 1. This CDR3 region has 13 residues. Germline-derived CDR1 and CDR2 are GTSNPN and SVGIG (reference sequence). This chain's CDR3 is CAWSVRGPYEQYF. Here the CDR3 DNA reads TGTGCCTGGAGTGTAAGGGGGCCCTACGAGCAGTACTTC.

The rearrangement links TRBV6-5 to TRBJ1-5; D may be TRBD1 (6 bases). With 8 bases removed from V and 0 bases from J, the gap between germline ends came to 11 bases. The CDR3 loop spans 14 amino acids. Germline assignment: CDR1 MNHEY and CDR2 SVGAGI. Written as DNA, the CDR3 is TGTGCCAGCCGGACAGCTTATAGCAATCAGCCCCAGCATTTT. It specifies CASRTAYSNQPQHF.

The chain is built from TRBV19 and TRBJ2-7; D may be TRBD2 (5 bases). The CDR3 is 16 amino acids. Trimming took off 1 base at V and 3 bases at J, with 16 bases between the two ends. Germline CDR1 reads LNHDA; CDR2 reads SQIVND (reference sequence). The CDR3 loop reads CASSIVGSSRGYEQYF. The CDR3 nucleotides read TGTGCCAGTAGTATAGTTGGGAGCAGTCGTGGCTACGAGCAGTACTTC.

V usage is TRBV9 and J usage is TRBJ2-2, with 14 positions matching TRBD2. CDR1 and CDR2 (germline): SGDLS, YYNGEE. Trimming cost V 3 bases and J 5 bases; bases outside gene matches: 9. The CDR3 length is 18 residues. This CDR3 is CASSDTWTSGGQTGELFF. In DNA, the CDR3 is TGTGCCAGCAGCGACACTTGGACTAGCGGGGGGCAGACCGGGGAGCTGTTTTTT.

The V gene is TRBV19, the J gene TRBJ2-3; 9 bases are a match to TRBD1. V shed 3 bases, J shed 1 base, and the junction held 2 bases outside the gene matches. Germline loops: CDR1 LNHDA, CDR2 SQIVND (reference sequence). The CDR3 is made up of 15 amino acids. The CDR3 protein is CASSMGQGGTDTQYF. For the CDR3, the DNA is TGTGCCAGTAGTATGGGACAGGGAGGCACAGATACGCAGTATTTT.

V is TRBV27 and J is TRBJ2-3; TRBD2 is a possible D gene (6 bases). CDR3 length: 15 residues. V dropped 6 bases and J dropped 0 bases, with 13 bases sitting between them. CDR1 MNHEY and CDR2 SMNVEV come from the germline V gene (reference sequence). The CDR3 DNA follows: TGTGCCAGCAGACGTAGCGGAGCTAGCACAGATACGCAGTATTTT. It codes for CASRRSGASTDTQYF.

The chain uses TRBV6-1 and TRBJ2-7; D remains ambiguous. V lost 5 bases and J lost 0, with 8 bases in between. The CDR3 consists of 13 residues. Germline loops: CDR1 MNHNS, CDR2 SASEGT. This CDR3 is CASSRSGSYEQYF. The CDR3 bases are TGTGCCAGCAGTAGGAGTGGCTCCTACGAGCAGTACTTC.